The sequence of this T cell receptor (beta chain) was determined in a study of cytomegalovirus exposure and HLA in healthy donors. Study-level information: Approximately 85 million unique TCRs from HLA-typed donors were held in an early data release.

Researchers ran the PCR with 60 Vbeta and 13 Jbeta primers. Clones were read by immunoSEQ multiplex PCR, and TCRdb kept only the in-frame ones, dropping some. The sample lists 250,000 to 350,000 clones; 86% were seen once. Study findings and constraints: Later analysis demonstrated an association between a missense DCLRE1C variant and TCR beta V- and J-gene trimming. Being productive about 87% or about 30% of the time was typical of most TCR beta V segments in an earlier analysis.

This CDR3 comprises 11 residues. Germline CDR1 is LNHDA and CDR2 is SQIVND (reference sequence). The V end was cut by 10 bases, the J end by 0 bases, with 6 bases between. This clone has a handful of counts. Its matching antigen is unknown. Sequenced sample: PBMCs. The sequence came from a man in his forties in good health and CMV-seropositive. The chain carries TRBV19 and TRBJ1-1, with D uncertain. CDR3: CATELNTEAFF. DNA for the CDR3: TGTGCCACTGAGTTGAACACTGAAGCTTTCTTT.